A selection of T cell receptor beta chains follows, all from one sample in a study of blood T cells in healthy people across ages. From the 5' RACE reads, TCRdb called clonotypes with MiXCR, one entry per CDR3 protein. Of 800,000 to 1,300,000 distinct CDR3 sequences in the sample, roughly 24% were seen once. This sample also appeared in a second study, on T cells of mothers and their children.

Sequenced material: blood. The receptors were sampled from a girl aged 2 to 9 in good health. Both conserved end residues are part of each CDR3. A D gene is named only where the DNA matches it firmly. Clone size, where shown, is once, few, many, or a class for clones that have expanded.

>few|TRBD2|TRBJ2-5|TRBV15
TGTGCCACCAGCAGCGGGGGGGCAGAGACCCAGTACTTC
CATSSGGAETQYF
>NA|TRBD1|TRBJ2-7|TRBV29-1
TGCAGCGCTAAGACAGGGGGCGATTACGAGCAGTACTTC
CSAKTGGDYEQYF
>few|NA|TRBJ2-1|TRBV20-1
TGCAGTGCTAGAGAGAGGGTAGACGGCATACGGCAGTTCTTC
CSARERVDGIRQFF
>few|NA|TRBJ1-4|TRBV12-3/TRBV12-4
TGTGCCAGCAGTTCCCCAGGGGTAGGATTACGGGAAAAACTGTTTTTT
CASSSPGVGLREKLFF
>NA|NA|TRBJ2-5|TRBV25-1
TGTGCCAGCTCATGGGTGGGAGAGACCCAGTACTTC
CASSWVGETQYF
>many|NA|TRBJ2-5|TRBV12-5
TGTGCTAGTGGTTCGGAGGGCGAGGAGACCCAGTACTTC
CASGSEGEETQYF
>few|NA|TRBJ2-1|TRBV28
TGTGCCAGCAGTTTGGTCGGAAGTTGGAATGAGCAGTTCTTC
CASSLVGSWNEQFF
>few|NA|TRBJ2-5|TRBV9
TGTGCCAACAGCATCAGTGGAAGGGGCAGACAAGAGACCCAGTACTTC
CANSISGRGRQETQYF
>NA|NA|TRBJ2-1|TRBV5-1
TGCGCCAGCTGGGTAGAATACAATGAGCAGTTCTTC
CASWVEYNEQFF
>few|TRBD1|TRBJ1-5|TRBV28
TGTGCCAGCAGAGCATACAGGGGGTCCAATCAGCCCCAGCATTTT
CASRAYRGSNQPQHF
>few|NA|TRBJ2-5|TRBV20-1
TGCAGTGCTAGTAGTAGGGGACCGAGTCAAGAGACCCAGTACTTC
CSASSRGPSQETQYF
>NA|TRBD2|TRBJ2-5|TRBV6-5
TGTGCCAGCTGGGCGGGGGACGAAGAGACCCAGTACTTC
CASWAGDEETQYF
>once|NA|TRBJ1-4|TRBV21-1
TGTGCCAGCAGCAAGAACGCCCATGAAAAACTGCTGTTTTTT
CASSKNAHEKLLFF
>NA|NA|TRBJ1-5|TRBV12-3/TRBV12-4
TGTGCCAGCAGCCCGGGCGAAGTTCAAAATCAGCCCCAGCATTTT
CASSPGEVQNQPQHF
>NA|NA|TRBJ2-7|TRBV6-6
TGTGCCAGCCGACCCTACGATCAGTCCTACGAGCAGTACTTC
CASRPYDQSYEQYF
>NA|NA|TRBJ1-3|TRBV20-1
TGCAGTGCTAGGTCTCCGGACCGAGACTCTGGAAACACCATATATTTT
CSARSPDRDSGNTIYF
>NA|NA|TRBJ1-6|TRBV25-1
TGTGCCAGCAGTGAATTTCATGCCCCCCGGTGGAATTCACCCCTCCACTTT
CASSEFHAPRWNSPLHF
>NA|TRBD1|TRBJ2-7|TRBV9
TGTGCCAGCAGCGCAGACGACAGGGCTCCCCTCGAGCAGTACTTC
CASSADDRAPLEQYF
>few|NA|TRBJ2-3|TRBV6-4
TGTGCCAGCAGCGACCCGAGGGCGGGCACAGATACGCAGTATTTT
CASSDPRAGTDTQYF
>NA|NA|TRBJ2-7|TRBV20-1
TGCAGTGCTAGGGGGGGAACAGGGAATTTTTACGAGCAGTACTTC
CSARGGTGNFYEQYF
>NA|NA|TRBJ2-7|TRBV29-1
TGCAGCGTCAAGAAGTACTACGAGCAGTACTTC
CSVKKYYEQYF
>few|NA|TRBJ1-1|TRBV24-1
TGTGCCACCAGCGGTCCAAGGAACACTGAAGCTTTCTTT
CATSGPRNTEAFF
>NA|NA|TRBJ1-6|TRBV6-4
TGTGCCAGCAGTGAAGGGGGCTATAATTCACCCCTCCACTTT
CASSEGGYNSPLHF
>NA|NA|TRBJ1-1|TRBV12-3/TRBV12-4
TGTGCCAGCACTCTAAATCGAGCTTTCTTT
CASTLNRAFF
>few|TRBD2|TRBJ2-3|TRBV20-1
TGCAGCCGCCAGCGGGGAACCACAGATACGCAGTATTTT
CSRQRGTTDTQYF
>few|NA|TRBJ2-5|TRBV20-1
TGCAGTGCTAGAGGTCGCAGGGCGGCCCAAGAGACCCAGTACTTC
CSARGRRAAQETQYF
>few|NA|TRBJ2-4|TRBV6-5
TGTGCCAGCAGCCTAACTGGGTCCAGCATTCAGTACTTC
CASSLTGSSIQYF
>few|NA|TRBJ2-5|TRBV6-2/TRBV6-3
TGTGCCAGCACTTCCCCCAGGGGAGGGGTGAGGGAGCAGTACTTC
CASTSPRGGVREQYF
>few|NA|TRBJ2-5|TRBV3-1
TGTGCCAGCACCGAAAGGGGGATGGGGCCAGAGACCCAGTACTTC
CASTERGMGPETQYF